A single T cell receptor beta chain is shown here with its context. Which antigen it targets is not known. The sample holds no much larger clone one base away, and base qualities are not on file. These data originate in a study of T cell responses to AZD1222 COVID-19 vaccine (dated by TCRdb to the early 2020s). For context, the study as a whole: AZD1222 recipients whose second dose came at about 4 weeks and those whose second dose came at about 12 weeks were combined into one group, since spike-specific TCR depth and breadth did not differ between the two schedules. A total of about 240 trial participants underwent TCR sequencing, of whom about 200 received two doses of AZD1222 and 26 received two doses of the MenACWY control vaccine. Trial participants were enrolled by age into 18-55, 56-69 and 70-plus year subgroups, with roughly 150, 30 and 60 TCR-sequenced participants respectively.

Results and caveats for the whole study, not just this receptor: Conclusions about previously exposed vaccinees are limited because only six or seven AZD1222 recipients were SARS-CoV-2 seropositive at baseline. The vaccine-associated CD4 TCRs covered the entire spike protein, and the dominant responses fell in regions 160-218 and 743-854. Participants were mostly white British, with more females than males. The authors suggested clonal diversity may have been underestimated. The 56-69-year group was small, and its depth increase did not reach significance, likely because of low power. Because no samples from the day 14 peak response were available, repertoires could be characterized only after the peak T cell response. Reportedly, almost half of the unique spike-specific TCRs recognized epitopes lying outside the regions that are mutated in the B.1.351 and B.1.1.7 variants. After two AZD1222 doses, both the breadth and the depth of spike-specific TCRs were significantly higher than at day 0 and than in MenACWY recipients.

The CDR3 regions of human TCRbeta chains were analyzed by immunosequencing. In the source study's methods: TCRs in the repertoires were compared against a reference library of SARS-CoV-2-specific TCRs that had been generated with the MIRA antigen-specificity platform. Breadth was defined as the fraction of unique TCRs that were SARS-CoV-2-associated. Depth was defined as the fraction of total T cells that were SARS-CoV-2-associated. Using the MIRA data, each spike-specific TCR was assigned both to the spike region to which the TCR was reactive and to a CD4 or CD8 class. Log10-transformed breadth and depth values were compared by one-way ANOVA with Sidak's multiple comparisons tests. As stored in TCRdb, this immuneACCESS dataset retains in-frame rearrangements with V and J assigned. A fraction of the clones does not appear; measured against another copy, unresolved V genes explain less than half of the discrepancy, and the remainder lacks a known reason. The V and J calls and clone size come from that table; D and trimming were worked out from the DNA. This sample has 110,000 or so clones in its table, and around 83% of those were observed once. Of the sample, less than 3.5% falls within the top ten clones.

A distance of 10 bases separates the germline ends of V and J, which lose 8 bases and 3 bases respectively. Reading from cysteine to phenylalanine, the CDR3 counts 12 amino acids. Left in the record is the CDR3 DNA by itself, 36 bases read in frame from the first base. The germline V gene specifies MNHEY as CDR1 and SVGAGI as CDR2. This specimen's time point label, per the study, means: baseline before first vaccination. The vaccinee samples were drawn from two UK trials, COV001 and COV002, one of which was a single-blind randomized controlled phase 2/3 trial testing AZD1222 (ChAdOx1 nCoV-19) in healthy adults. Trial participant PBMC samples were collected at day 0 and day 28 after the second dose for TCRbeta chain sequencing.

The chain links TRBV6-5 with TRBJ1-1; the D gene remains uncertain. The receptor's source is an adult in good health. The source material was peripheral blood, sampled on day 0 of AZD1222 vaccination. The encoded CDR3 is CASQVGHTEAFF. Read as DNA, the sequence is TGTGCCAGCCAGGTCGGTCACACTGAAGCTTTCTTT.